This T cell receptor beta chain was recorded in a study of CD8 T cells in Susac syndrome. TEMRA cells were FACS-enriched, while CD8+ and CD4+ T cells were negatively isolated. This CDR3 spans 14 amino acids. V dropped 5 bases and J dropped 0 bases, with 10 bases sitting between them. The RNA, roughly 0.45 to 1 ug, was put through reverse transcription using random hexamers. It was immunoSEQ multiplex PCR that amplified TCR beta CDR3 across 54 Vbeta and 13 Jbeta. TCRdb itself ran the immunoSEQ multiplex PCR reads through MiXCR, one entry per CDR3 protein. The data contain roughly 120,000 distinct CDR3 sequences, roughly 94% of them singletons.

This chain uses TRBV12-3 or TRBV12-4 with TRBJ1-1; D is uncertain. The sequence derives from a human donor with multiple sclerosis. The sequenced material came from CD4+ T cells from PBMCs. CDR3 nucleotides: TGTGCCAGCAGTCCAAGACTGCTGAACACTGAAGCTTTCTTT. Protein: CASSPRLLNTEAFF.